This TCR beta chain was sequenced for a study of shared clonotypes between healthy human individuals. Replicate PCRs for unsorted PBMC used around 270 ng DNA (approximately 30,000 T cell genomes). Repertoires were generated with immunoSEQ multiplex PCR, while TCRdb's copy carries only in-frame clones and drops some. The profile shows 490,000 or so clones, 70% to 80% of them singletons. This clone was detected only a few times. In the same sample, other DNA sequences code for this CDR3. This CDR3 has 15 amino acids. Per germline, CDR1 GTSNPN and CDR2 SVGIG (reference sequence). V was pared by 1 base and J by 6 bases, with 7 bases of the junction left unmatched.

The material sequenced was PBMCs. This TCR came from a woman between 35 and 50 years old in good health. Some clones in this sample may be carry-over from other donors' samples. V usage is TRBV30 and J usage is TRBJ2-3; 10 positions match TRBD2. The CDR3 DNA sequence: TGTGCCTGGAGTGCGCAACTAGCGGGAACCGATACGCAGTATTTT. Protein sequence: CAWSAQLAGTDTQYF.